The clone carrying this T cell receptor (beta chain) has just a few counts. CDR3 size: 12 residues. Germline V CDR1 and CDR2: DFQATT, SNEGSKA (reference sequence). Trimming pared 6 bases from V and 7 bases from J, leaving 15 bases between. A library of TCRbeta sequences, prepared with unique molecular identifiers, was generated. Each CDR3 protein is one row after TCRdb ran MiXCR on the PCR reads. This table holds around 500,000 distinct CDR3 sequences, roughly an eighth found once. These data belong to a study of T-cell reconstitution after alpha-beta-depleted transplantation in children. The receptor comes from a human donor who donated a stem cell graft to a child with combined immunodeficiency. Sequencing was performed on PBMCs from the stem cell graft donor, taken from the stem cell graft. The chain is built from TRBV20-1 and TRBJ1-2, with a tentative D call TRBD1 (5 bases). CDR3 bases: TGCAGTGCCGAGGGCAGGGCGGGTGGCTACACCTTC. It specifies CSAEGRAGGYTF.